This T cell receptor (beta chain) is from a study of T-cell reconstitution after alpha-beta-depleted transplantation in children. A TCRbeta library incorporating unique molecular identifiers was prepared. TCRdb ran MiXCR on the PCR reads and lists one entry per CDR3 protein. Of some 340,000 distinct CDR3 sequences in the sample, under 13% were seen once. Germline CDR1 reads SGHAT; CDR2 reads FQDESV (reference sequence). CDR3 length: 18 amino acids. Trimming took 4 bases from V and 3 from J, leaving 23 bases between them. The clonotype comes from a human donor who donated a stem cell graft to a child with acute lymphoblastic leukemia. This material consisted of PBMCs from the stem cell graft donor, taken from the stem cell graft. The chain is built from TRBV11-1 and TRBJ2-3; D possibly uses TRBD1 or TRBD2 (5 bases each). CDR3 residues: CASSSPGRGPRPTDTQYF. CDR3 DNA: TGTGCCAGCAGCTCCCCGGGACGGGGTCCCCGACCAACAGATACGCAGTATTTT.